The clone carrying this TCR beta chain was detected only a few times. Under the authors' procedure: Amplification of reference gene primers provided the estimated nucleated cell counts. The protocol was immunoSEQ multiplex PCR, while the TCRdb copy is restricted to in-frame clones and leaves out a portion. That table furnishes V, J and clone size, whereas the DNA furnished D and trimming. The sample contains approximately 270,000 clones, about nine tenths of which appear only once. These data originate in a study of blood T cell repertoires in COVID-19. In the study overall: Acute and convalescent COVID-19 samples came from the United States, Italy and Spain. Sources were T cells, B-cell-depleted T cells, or PBMCs; the material itself was cDNA or gDNA.

V was pared by 6 bases and J by 3 bases, with 13 bases of the junction left unmatched. The CDR3 runs 16 residues. Germline V lookup: CDR1 MNHEY, CDR2 SMNVEV (reference sequence). Sequenced sample: peripheral blood. The sequence came from a man between 50 and 59 years old with acute or convalescent COVID-19. V gene TRBV27 combines with J gene TRBJ2-7; 8 bases map to TRBD1. The DNA of the CDR3 is TGTGCCAGCAGCTCCCCAACCGGGACAGGCGACTACGAGCAGTACTTC. Its protein product is CASSSPTGTGDYEQYF.